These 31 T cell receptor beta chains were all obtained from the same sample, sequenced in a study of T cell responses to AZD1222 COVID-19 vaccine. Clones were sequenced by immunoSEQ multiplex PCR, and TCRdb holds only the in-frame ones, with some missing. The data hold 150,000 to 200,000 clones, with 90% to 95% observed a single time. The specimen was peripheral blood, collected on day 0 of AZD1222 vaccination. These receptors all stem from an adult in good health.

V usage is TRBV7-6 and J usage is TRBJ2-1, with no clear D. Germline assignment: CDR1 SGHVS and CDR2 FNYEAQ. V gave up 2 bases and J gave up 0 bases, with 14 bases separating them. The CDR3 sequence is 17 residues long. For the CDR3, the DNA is TGTGCCAGCAGCTTACAAGTCTCACCAATCTCCTACAATGAGCAGTTCTTC. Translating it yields CASSLQVSPISYNEQFF. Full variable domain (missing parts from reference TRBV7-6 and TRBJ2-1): GAGVSQSPRYKVTKRGQDVALRCDPISGHVSLYWYRQALGQGPEFLTYFNYEAQQDKSGLPNDRFSAERPEGSISTLTIQRTEQRDSAMYRCASSLQVSPISYNEQFFGPGTRLTVL.

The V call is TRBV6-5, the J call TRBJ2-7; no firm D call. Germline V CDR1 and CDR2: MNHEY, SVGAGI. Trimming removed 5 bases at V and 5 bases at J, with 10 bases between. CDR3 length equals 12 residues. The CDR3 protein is CASSPNLDEQYF. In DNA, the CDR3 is TGTGCCAGCAGTCCCAACCTTGACGAGCAGTACTTC.

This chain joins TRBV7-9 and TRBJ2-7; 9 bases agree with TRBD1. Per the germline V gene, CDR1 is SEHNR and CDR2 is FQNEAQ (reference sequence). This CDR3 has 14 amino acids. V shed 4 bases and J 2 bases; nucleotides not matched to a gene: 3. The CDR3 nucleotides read TGTGCCAGCAGCTCCCGACAGGGGGCCTACGAGCAGTACTTC. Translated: CASSSRQGAYEQYF. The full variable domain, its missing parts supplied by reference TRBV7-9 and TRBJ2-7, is DTGVSQNPRHKITKRGQNVTFRCDPISEHNRLYWYRQTLGQGPEFLTYFQNEAQLEKSRLLSDRFSAERPKGSFSTLEIQRTEQGDSAMYLCASSSRQGAYEQYFGPGTRLTVT.

The CDR3 region is CASSSTGSGTGELFF. The CDR3 region has the DNA TGTGCCAGCAGTTCTACAGGTAGTGGGACCGGGGAGCTGTTTTTT. The J gene is TRBJ2-2, the V gene TRBV7-3, with D maybe TRBD1 (5 bases). The CDR3 covers 15 residues. Looked up from germline, CDR1 is SGHTA and CDR2 is FQGTGA. V was cut by 6 bases and J by 5 bases, with 16 bases left in between. Using reference TRBV7-3 and TRBJ2-2 for the parts outside the CDR3, the full variable domain is GAGVSQTPSNKVTEKGKYVELRCDPISGHTALYWYRQSLGQGPEFLIYFQGTGAADDSGLPNDRFFAVRPEGSVSTLKIQRTERGDSAVYLCASSSTGSGTGELFFGEGSRLTVL.

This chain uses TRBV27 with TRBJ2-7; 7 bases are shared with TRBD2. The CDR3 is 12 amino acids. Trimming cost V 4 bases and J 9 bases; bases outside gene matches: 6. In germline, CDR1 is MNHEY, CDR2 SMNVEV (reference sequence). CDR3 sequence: CASSSSGGAQYF. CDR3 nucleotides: TGTGCCAGCAGTTCTAGCGGCGGCGCGCAGTACTTC.

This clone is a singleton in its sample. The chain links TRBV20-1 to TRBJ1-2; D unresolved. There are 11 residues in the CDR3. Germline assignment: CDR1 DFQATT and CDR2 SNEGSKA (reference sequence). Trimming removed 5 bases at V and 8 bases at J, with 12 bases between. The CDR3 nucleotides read TGCAGTGCTTTCACCGCGCCGGGCTACACCTTC. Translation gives CSAFTAPGYTF.

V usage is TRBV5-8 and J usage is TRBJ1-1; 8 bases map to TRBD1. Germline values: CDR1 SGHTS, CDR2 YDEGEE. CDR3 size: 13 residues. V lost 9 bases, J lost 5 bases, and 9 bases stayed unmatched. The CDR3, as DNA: TGTGCCACTCCGGACAGGGTGGGAACTGAAGCTTTCTTT. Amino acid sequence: CATPDRVGTEAFF.

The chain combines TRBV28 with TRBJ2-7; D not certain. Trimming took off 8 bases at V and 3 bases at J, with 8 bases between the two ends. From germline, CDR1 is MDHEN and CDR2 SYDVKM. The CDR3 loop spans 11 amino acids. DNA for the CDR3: TGTGCCAGCGGTCCCTACTACGAGCAGTACTTC. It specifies CASGPYYEQYF.

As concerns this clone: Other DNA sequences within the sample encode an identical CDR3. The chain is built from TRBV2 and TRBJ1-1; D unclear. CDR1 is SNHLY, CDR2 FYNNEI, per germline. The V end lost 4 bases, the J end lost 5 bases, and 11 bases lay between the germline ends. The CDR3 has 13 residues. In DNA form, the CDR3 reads TGTGCCAGCAGTGGGGAGGGCCGGACTGAAGCTTTCTTT. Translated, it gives CASSGEGRTEAFF.

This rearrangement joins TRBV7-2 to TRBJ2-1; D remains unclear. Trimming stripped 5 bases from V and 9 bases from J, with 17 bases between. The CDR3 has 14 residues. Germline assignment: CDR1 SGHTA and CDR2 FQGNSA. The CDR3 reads CASSTGLPRSEQFF. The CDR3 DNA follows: TGTGCCAGCAGCACGGGTCTCCCAAGGAGTGAGCAGTTCTTC. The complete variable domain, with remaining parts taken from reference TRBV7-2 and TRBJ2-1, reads GAGVSQSPSNKVTEKGKDVELRCDPISGHTALYWYRQSLGQGLEFLIYFQGNSAPDKSGLPSDRFSAERTGGSVSTLTIQRTQQEDSAVYLCASSTGLPRSEQFFGPGTRLTVL.

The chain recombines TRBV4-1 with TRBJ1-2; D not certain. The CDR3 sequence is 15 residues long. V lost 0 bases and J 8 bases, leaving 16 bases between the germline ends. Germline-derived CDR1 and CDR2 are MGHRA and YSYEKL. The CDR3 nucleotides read TGCGCCAGCAGCCAAGATCCCGTGTCCTCCCGCGGCTACACCTTC. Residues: CASSQDPVSSRGYTF.

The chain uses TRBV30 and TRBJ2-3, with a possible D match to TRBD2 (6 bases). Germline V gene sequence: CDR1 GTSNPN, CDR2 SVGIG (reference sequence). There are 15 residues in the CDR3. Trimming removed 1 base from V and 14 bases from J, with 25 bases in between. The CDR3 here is CAWSGLGGPRTASYF. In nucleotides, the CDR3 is TGTGCCTGGAGTGGACTAGGCGGCCCCCGGACTGCGTCGTATTTT.

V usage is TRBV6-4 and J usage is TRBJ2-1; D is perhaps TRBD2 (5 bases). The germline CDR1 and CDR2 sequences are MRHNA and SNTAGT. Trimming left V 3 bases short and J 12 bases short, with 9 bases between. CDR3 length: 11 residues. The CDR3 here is CASSDGAAQFF. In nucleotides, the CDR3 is TGTGCCAGCAGTGATGGAGCGGCGCAGTTCTTC.

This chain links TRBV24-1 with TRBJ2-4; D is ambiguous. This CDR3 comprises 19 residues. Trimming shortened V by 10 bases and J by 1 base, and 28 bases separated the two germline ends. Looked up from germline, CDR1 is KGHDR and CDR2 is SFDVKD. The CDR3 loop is CATNPLRAIDGPAKNIQYF. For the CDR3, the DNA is TGTGCCACGAATCCTCTCCGGGCCATCGACGGCCCGGCCAAAAACATTCAGTACTTC.

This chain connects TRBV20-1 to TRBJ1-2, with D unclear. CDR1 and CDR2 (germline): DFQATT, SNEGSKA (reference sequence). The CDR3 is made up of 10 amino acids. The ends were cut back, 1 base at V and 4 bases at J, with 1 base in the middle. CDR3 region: CSARVYGYTF. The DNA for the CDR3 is TGCAGTGCTAGAGTCTATGGCTACACCTTC.

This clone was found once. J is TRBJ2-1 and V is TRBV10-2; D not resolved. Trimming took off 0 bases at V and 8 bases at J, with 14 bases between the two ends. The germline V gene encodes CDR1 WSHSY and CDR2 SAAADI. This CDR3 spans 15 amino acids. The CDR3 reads CASSESNLAGDEQFF. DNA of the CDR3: TGCGCCAGCAGTGAGTCGAATCTCGCTGGGGATGAGCAGTTCTTC.

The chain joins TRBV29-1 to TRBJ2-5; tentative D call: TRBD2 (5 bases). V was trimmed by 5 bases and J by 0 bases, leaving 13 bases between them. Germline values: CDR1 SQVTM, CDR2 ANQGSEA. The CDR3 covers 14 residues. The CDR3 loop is CSVRAGGYQETQYF. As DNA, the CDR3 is TGCAGCGTTAGGGCGGGTGGGTACCAAGAGACCCAGTACTTC.

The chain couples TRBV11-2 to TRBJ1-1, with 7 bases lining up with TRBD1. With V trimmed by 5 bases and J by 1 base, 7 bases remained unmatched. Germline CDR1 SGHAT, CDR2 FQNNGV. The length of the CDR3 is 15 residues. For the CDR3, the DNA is TGTGCCAGCAGCCCGGTGACAGGGAAGAACACTGAAGCTTTCTTT. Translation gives CASSPVTGKNTEAFF.

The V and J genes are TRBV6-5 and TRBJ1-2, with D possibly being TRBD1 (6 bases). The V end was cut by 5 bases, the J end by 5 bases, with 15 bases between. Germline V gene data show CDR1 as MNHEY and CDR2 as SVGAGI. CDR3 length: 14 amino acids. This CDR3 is CASSSRQETYGYTF. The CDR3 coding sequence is TGTGCCAGCAGTAGCCGACAGGAGACTTATGGCTACACCTTC.

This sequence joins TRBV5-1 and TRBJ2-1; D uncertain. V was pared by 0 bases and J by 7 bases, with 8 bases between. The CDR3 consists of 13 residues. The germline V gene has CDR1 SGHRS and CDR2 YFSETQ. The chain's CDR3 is CASSLAAINEQFF. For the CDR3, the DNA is TGCGCCAGCAGCTTGGCTGCTATAAATGAGCAGTTCTTC.

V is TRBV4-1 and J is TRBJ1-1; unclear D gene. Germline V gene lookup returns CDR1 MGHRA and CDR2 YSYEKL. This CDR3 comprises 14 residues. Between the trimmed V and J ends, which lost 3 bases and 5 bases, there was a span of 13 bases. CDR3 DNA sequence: TGCGCCAGCAGCCACCCAACTACGGGGACTGAAGCTTTCTTT. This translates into CASSHPTTGTEAFF.

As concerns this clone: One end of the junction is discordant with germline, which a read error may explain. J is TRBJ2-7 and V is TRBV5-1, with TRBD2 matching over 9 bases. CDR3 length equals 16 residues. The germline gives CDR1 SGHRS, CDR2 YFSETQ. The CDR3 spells CASSLGLAGMSYEQYF. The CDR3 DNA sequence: TGCGCCAGCAGTTTGGGACTAGCCGGGATGTCCTACGAGCAGTACTTC.

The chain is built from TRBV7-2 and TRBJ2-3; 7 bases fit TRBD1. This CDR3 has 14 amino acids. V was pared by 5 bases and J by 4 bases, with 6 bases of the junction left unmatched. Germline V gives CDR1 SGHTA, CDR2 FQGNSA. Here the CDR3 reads CASSLGGTADTQYF. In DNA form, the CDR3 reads TGTGCCAGCAGCCTAGGGGGCACAGCAGATACGCAGTATTTT.

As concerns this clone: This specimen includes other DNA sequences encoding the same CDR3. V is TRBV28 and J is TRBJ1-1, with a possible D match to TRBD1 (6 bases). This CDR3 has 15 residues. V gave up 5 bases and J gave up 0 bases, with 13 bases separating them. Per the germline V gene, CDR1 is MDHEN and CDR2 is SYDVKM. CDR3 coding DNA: TGTGCCAGCAGTCTCCGAACAGGGTTGAACACTGAAGCTTTCTTT. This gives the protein CASSLRTGLNTEAFF.

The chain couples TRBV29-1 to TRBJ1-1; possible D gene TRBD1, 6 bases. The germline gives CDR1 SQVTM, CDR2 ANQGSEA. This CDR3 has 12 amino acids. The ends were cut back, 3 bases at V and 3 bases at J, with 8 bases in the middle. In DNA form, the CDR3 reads TGCAGCGTTGATTGGGGGCACACTGAAGCTTTCTTT. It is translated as CSVDWGHTEAFF.

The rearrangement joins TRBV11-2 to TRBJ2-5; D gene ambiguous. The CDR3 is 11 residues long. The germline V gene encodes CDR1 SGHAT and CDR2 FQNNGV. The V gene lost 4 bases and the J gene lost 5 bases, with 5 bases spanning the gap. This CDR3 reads CASSWRETQYF. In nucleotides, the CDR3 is TGTGCCAGCAGCTGGCGGGAGACCCAGTACTTC.

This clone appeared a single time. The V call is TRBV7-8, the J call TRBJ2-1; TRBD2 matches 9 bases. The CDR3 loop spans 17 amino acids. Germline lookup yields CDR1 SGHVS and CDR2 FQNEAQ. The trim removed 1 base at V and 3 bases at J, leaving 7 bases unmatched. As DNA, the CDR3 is TGTGCCAGCAGCTTAGTATTGGGACTAGCAGGCTACAATGAGCAGTTCTTC. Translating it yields CASSLVLGLAGYNEQFF.

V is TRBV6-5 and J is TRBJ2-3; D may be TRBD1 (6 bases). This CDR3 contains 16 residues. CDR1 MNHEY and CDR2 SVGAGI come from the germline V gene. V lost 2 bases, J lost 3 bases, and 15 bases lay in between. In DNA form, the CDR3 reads TGTGCCAGCAGTTACCGTAGGGGGTACAAGACAGATACGCAGTATTTT. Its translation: CASSYRRGYKTDTQYF.

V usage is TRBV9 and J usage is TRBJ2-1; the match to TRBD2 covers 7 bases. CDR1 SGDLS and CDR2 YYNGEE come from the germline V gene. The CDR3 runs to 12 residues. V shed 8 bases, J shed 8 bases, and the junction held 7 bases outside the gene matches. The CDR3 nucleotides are TGTGCCAGTGCCGGCGGGAGCTATGAGCAGTTCTTC. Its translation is CASAGGSYEQFF.

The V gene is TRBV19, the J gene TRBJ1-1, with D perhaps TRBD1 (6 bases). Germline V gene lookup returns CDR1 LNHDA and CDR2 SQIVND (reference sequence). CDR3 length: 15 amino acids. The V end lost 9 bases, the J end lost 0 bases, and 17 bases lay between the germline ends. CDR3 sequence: CASQSTGRVNTEAFF. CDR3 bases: TGTGCCAGCCAGAGTACAGGGCGGGTGAACACTGAAGCTTTCTTT.

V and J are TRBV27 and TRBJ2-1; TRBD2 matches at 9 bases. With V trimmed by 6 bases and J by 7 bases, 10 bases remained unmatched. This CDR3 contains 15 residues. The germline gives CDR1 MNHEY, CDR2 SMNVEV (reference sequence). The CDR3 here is CASRRGTSRPNEQFF. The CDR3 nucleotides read TGTGCCAGCAGACGAGGGACTAGCAGGCCAAATGAGCAGTTCTTC.